The TCR beta chain described here comes from a study of blood T cell repertoires in COVID-19. The CDR3 sequence is 12 residues long. Germline values: CDR1 MNHNS, CDR2 SASEGT. The V and J ends lost 2 bases and 2 bases respectively, with 4 bases between them. Assay used: immunoSEQ multiplex PCR; TCRdb lists only in-frame clones, some missing. The table shows hundreds of thousands of clones, with about 94% occurring only once. The receptor was derived from a man aged 60 to 69 with COVID-19, enrolled during active disease. The V call is TRBV6-1, the J call TRBJ2-7, with D unresolved. The sequenced sample consisted of peripheral blood. CDR3 loop: CASSEHPYEQYF. The CDR3 region has the DNA TGTGCCAGCAGTGAACATCCCTACGAGCAGTACTTC.